The 18 T cell receptor beta chains below all came from one sample that was sequenced in a study of blood T cell repertoires in COVID-19. Sequencing used immunoSEQ multiplex PCR; TCRdb keeps in-frame clones, though not all of them. Of about 300,000 clones in the sample, more than 70% are singletons; the top ten hold 1.5% to 2%. The sample taken for sequencing was peripheral blood. These receptors all stem from a woman between 50 and 59 years old with acute or convalescent COVID-19.

This clone was seen once. The V gene is TRBV18, the J gene TRBJ2-3; D uncertain. Trimming shortened V by 3 bases and J by 2 bases, and 15 bases separated the two germline ends. This CDR3 contains 16 residues. Germline CDR1 KGHSH, CDR2 LQKENI. The CDR3 DNA sequence: TGTGCCAGCTCACCCGAAGACAAGATCCACACAGATACGCAGTATTTT. The encoded protein is CASSPEDKIHTDTQYF.

The chain has TRBV5-6 and TRBJ2-2; TRBD2 aligns across 11 bases. This CDR3 has 19 residues. Germline loops: CDR1 SGHDT, CDR2 YYEEEE. The V and J ends lost 0 bases and 3 bases, in that order; junction bases with no gene match: 10. CDR3 protein: CASSLGDLAGGTYTGELFF. The DNA for the CDR3 is TGTGCCAGCAGCTTGGGAGACTTAGCGGGAGGGACTTACACCGGGGAGCTGTTTTTT.

This clone was counted once. J is TRBJ1-2 and V is TRBV7-6; 7 positions match TRBD1. V lost 5 bases and J lost 7; bases outside the gene matches: 4. Germline V CDR1 and CDR2: SGHVS, FNYEAQ. The CDR3 loop spans 12 amino acids. CDR3 amino acids: CASSPDRAGYTF. DNA for the CDR3: TGTGCCAGCAGCCCAGACAGGGCTGGCTACACCTTC. Using reference TRBV7-6 and TRBJ1-2 for the parts outside the CDR3, the full variable domain is GAGVSQSPRYKVTKRGQDVALRCDPISGHVSLYWYRQALGQGPEFLTYFNYEAQQDKSGLPNDRFSAERPEGSISTLTIQRTEQRDSAMYRCASSPDRAGYTFGSGTRLTVV.

This chain uses TRBV28 with TRBJ2-7; D is perhaps TRBD1 (5 bases). CDR1 MDHEN and CDR2 SYDVKM come from the germline V gene. This CDR3 is built from 13 residues. V lost 11 bases to trimming and J lost 4 bases, with 18 bases between them. In nucleotides, the CDR3 is TGTGCCTCACACCCAGGGATGGGGTACGAGCAGTACTTC. This encodes CASHPGMGYEQYF. The full variable domain, with the rest looked up from reference TRBV28 and TRBJ2-7, is DVKVTQSSRYLVKRTGEKVFLECVQDMDHENMFWYRQDPGLGLRLIYFSYDVKMKEKGDIPEGYSVSREKKERFSLILESASTNQTSMYLCASHPGMGYEQYFGPGTRLTVT.

V and J are TRBV6-4 and TRBJ1-1; D is unresolved. Germline CDR1 MRHNA, CDR2 SNTAGT. Trimming removed 3 bases from V and 0 bases from J, with 11 bases in between. CDR3 size: 15 residues. CDR3 bases: TGTGCCAGCAGTGAGTCGGCAGGATTGAACACTGAAGCTTTCTTT. Its translation: CASSESAGLNTEAFF.

The V gene is TRBV5-1, the J gene TRBJ2-6; weak D call: TRBD2 (6 bases). This CDR3 region has 15 residues. V shed 1 base and J shed 2 bases, with 7 bases lying between them. Germline V CDR1 and CDR2: SGHRS, YFSETQ. In DNA form, the CDR3 reads TGCGCCAGCAGCTTGCAGCGGGCTGGGGCCAACGTCCTGACTTTC. Translation gives CASSLQRAGANVLTF.

The chain couples TRBV6-5 to TRBJ2-4; TRBD2 matches at 8 bases. The CDR3 loop spans 13 amino acids. The V gene end was trimmed by 5 bases and the J gene end by 10 bases; junction bases not matched to a gene: 7. Germline V gene data show CDR1 as MNHEY and CDR2 as SVGAGI. CDR3 DNA sequence: TGTGCCAGCAGTCGGGAGGGCCGGGGGATTCAGTACTTC. Protein: CASSREGRGIQYF.

This clone occurred a few times. The rearrangement links TRBV29-1 to TRBJ2-7, with D hard to call. The CDR3 totals 13 residues. Germline assignment: CDR1 SQVTM and CDR2 ANQGSEA. Trimming shortened V by 6 bases and J by 6 bases, and 18 bases separated the two germline ends. In DNA form, the CDR3 reads TGCAGCGTGGCCACCGATACGAGGAGCGAGCAGTACTTC. Translating it yields CSVATDTRSEQYF.

The chain links TRBV19 to TRBJ2-1; D ambiguous. The germline V gene encodes CDR1 LNHDA and CDR2 SQIVND (reference sequence). CDR3 length: 15 amino acids. Trimming removed 3 bases at V and 7 bases at J, with 16 bases between. CDR3 nucleotides: TGTGCCAGTAGTATGGGCAGGTTCTGGTCGAATGAGCAGTTCTTC. Residues: CASSMGRFWSNEQFF.

J is TRBJ2-5 and V is TRBV18; 11 nucleotides line up with TRBD1. The germline V gene has CDR1 KGHSH and CDR2 LQKENI. Trimming removed 6 bases from V and 1 base from J; junction bases left unmatched: 4. This CDR3 region has 15 residues. The CDR3, as DNA: TGTGCCAGCTCCCTAGGGACAGGGGGCCAAGAGACCCAGTACTTC. This sequence encodes CASSLGTGGQETQYF.

V usage is TRBV7-9 and J usage is TRBJ2-7; possibly TRBD1 for D (6 bases). Trimming took 5 bases from V and 7 from J, leaving 15 bases between them. CDR1 is SEHNR and CDR2 is FQNEAQ in the germline V gene (reference sequence). This CDR3 region has 13 residues. The CDR3 nucleotides read TGTGCCAGCAGCCCACAGGGACCGGGTGAGCAGTACTTC. As protein: CASSPQGPGEQYF.

The V and J genes are TRBV5-5 and TRBJ2-7; a weak D match, TRBD1 (6 bases). This CDR3 contains 15 residues. Germline CDR1 reads SGHKS; CDR2 reads YYEKEE (reference sequence). The V end lost 6 bases, the J end lost 0 bases, and 16 bases lay between the germline ends. The CDR3 coding sequence is TGTGCCAGCAACCTACAGGGAACCAGCTCCTACGAGCAGTACTTC. The encoded protein is CASNLQGTSSYEQYF. Full variable domain (outside the CDR3, taken from reference TRBV5-5 and TRBJ2-7): DAGVTQSPTHLIKTRGQQVTLRCSPISGHKSVSWYQQVLGQGPQFIFQYYEKEERGRGNFPDRFSARQFPNYSSELNVNALLLGDSALYLCASNLQGTSSYEQYFGPGTRLTVT.

V and J are TRBV6-2 or TRBV6-3 and TRBJ2-2; TRBD1 might be the D (6 bases). Per germline, CDR1 MNHEY and CDR2 SVGEGT. The CDR3 consists of 16 residues. Trimming took off 5 bases at V and 0 bases at J, with 13 bases between the two ends. The CDR3 nucleotides are TGTGCCAGCAGTCCCAGGGGATCCGCGAACACCGGGGAGCTGTTTTTT. Translation gives CASSPRGSANTGELFF.

V gene TRBV7-2 combines with J gene TRBJ1-1; TRBD1 matches 7 bases. The CDR3 runs to 15 residues. The germline V gene has CDR1 SGHTA and CDR2 FQGNSA. The V and J ends lost 3 bases and 2 bases, in that order; junction bases with no gene match: 6. In DNA, the CDR3 is TGTGCCAGCAGCTTTTCGGCAGGGGGAAACACTGAAGCTTTCTTT. Protein sequence: CASSFSAGGNTEAFF.

The V and J genes are TRBV5-1 and TRBJ2-1; possibly TRBD2 for D (5 bases). This CDR3 region has 14 residues. The germline V gene has CDR1 SGHRS and CDR2 YFSETQ. The V end lost 0 bases, the J end lost 5 bases, and 9 bases lay between the germline ends. The CDR3 nucleotides read TGCGCCAGCAGCTTGGTAACTAGAGACAATGAGCAGTTCTTC. This codes for CASSLVTRDNEQFF.

This clone has just a few counts. This chain joins TRBV12-3 or TRBV12-4 and TRBJ1-1; 7 bases are shared with TRBD1. The CDR3 is made up of 13 amino acids. V lost 8 bases to trimming and J lost 0 bases; unmatched junction nucleotides: 3. CDR3 in amino acids: CASGGQLNTEAFF. CDR3 bases: TGTGCCAGCGGGGGACAGCTGAACACTGAAGCTTTCTTT.

The chain has TRBV28 and TRBJ2-7, with D possibly being TRBD1 (7 bases). CDR1 and CDR2 (germline): MDHEN, SYDVKM. The V end lost 4 bases, the J end lost 4 bases, and 14 bases lay between the germline ends. CDR3 length: 14 amino acids. In DNA, the CDR3 is TGTGCCAGCAGTTCAGGGGGGACTCGTTACGAGCAGTACTTC. It codes for CASSSGGTRYEQYF.

For the CDR3, the DNA is TGTGCCAGCAACCGGCCGGGTAGCGGGAGGGAGACCCAGTACTTC. Protein sequence: CASNRPGSGRETQYF. The J gene is TRBJ2-5, the V gene TRBV28; 10 positions agree with TRBD2. Trimming removed 7 bases from V and 5 bases from J; junction bases left unmatched: 10. Per the germline V gene, CDR1 is MDHEN and CDR2 is SYDVKM. This CDR3 comprises 15 residues.